This paragraph covers one T cell receptor (beta chain) sequence. Measured with immunoSEQ multiplex PCR; TCRdb has only the in-frame clones, and not every one. The data hold about 350,000 clones, with 80% to 90% observed a single time. This CDR3 has 16 residues. The V segment lost 6 bases and the J segment 3 bases; nucleotides outside the gene matches: 9. Germline CDR1 is LNHDA and CDR2 is SQIVND (reference sequence). The sample belongs to a study of blood T cell repertoires in COVID-19. The chain is built from TRBV19 and TRBJ1-1; 11 nucleotides match TRBD1. The sample comprised peripheral blood. The origin of this receptor is a woman between 50 and 59 years old with COVID-19, enrolled during active disease. In DNA form, the CDR3 reads TGTGCCAGTAGCAAAGGACAGGGGGCGCGGGACACTGAAGCTTTCTTT. It specifies CASSKGQGARDTEAFF.